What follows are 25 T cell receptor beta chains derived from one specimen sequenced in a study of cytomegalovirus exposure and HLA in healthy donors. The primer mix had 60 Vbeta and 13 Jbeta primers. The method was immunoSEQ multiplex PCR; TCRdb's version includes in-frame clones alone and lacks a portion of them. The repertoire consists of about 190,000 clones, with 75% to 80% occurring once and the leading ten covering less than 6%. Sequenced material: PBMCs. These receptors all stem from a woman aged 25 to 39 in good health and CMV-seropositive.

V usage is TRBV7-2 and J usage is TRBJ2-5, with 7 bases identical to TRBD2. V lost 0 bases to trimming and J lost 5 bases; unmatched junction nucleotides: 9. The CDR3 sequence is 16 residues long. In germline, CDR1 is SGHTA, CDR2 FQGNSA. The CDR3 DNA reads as TGTGCCAGCAGCTTAGCGCAAAACGGGGGGTGGGAGACCCAGTACTTC. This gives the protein CASSLAQNGGWETQYF.

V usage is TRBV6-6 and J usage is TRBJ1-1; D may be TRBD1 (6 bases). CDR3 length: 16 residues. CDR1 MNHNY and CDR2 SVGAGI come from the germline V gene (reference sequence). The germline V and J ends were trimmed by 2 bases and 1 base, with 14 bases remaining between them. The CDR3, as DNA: TGTGCCAGCAGTTACCCGACAGGTCGGAGGAACACTGAAGCTTTCTTT. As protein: CASSYPTGRRNTEAFF.

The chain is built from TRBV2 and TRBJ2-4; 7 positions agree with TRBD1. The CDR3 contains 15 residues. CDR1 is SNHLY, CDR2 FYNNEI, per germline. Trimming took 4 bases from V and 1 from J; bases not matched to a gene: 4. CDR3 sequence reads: CASSVTGQAKNIQYF. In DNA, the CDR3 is TGTGCCAGCAGTGTCACGGGACAGGCCAAAAACATTCAGTACTTC.

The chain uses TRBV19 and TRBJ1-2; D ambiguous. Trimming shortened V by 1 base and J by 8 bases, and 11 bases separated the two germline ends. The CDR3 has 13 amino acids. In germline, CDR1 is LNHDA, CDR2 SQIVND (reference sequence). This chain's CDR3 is CASSIVTGRGYTF. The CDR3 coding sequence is TGTGCCAGTAGTATAGTCACGGGGAGGGGCTACACCTTC. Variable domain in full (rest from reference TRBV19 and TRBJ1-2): DGGITQSPKYLFRKEGQNVTLSCEQNLNHDAMYWYRQDPGQGLRLIYYSQIVNDFQKGDIAEGYSVSREKKESFPLTVTSAQKNPTAFYLCASSIVTGRGYTFGSGTRLTVV.

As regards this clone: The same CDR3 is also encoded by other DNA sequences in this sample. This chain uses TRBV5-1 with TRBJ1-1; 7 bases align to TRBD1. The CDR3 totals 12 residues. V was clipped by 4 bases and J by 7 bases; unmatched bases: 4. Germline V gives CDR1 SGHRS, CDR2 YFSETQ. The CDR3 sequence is CASSLWDSEAFF. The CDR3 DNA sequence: TGCGCCAGCAGCCTCTGGGACAGTGAAGCTTTCTTT.

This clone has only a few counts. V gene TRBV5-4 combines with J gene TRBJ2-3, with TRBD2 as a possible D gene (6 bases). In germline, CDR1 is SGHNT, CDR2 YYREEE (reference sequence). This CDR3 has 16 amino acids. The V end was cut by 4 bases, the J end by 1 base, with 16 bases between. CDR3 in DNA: TGTGCCAGCAGCCCCCTAAGGCAGCGGGGCACAGATACGCAGTATTTT. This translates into CASSPLRQRGTDTQYF.

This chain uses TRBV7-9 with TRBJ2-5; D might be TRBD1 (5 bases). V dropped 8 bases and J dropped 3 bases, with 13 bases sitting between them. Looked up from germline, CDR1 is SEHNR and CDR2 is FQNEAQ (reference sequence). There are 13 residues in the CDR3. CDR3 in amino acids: CASSTGREETQYF. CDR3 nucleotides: TGTGCCAGCTCCACAGGCAGGGAAGAGACCCAGTACTTC. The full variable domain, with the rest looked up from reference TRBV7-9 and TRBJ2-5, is DTGVSQNPRHKITKRGQNVTFRCDPISEHNRLYWYRQTLGQGPEFLTYFQNEAQLEKSRLLSDRFSAERPKGSFSTLEIQRTEQGDSAMYLCASSTGREETQYFGPGTRLLVL.

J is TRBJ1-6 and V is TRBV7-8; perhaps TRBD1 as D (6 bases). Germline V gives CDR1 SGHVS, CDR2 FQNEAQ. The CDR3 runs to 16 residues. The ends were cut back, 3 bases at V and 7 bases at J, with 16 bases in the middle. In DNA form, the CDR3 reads TGTGCCAGCAGCTTGTCTCGCCAGGGGCGGAATTCACCCCTCCACTTT. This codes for CASSLSRQGRNSPLHF.

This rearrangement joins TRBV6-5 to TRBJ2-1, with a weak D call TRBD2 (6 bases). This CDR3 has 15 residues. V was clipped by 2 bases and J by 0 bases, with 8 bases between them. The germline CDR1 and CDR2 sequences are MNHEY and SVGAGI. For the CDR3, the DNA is TGTGCCAGCAGTTACCGGGGGAGCTCCTACAATGAGCAGTTCTTC. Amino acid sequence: CASSYRGSSYNEQFF.

CDR3 sequence (DNA): TGTGCCAGCTCCGTCGCCAGGGATGGTGGTGGCTACACCTTC. Protein: CASSVARDGGGYTF. This chain connects TRBV18 to TRBJ1-2; maybe TRBD1 (5 bases). Germline CDR1 KGHSH, CDR2 LQKENI. The CDR3 extends over 14 amino acids. Trimming cost V 6 bases and J 7 bases, with 18 bases left between them.

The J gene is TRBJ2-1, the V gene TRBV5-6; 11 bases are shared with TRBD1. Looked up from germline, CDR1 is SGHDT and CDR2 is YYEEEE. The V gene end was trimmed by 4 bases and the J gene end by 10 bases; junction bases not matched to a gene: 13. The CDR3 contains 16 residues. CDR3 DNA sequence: TGTGCCAGCAGCCCCACCGGACAGGGGGCGAGGGGGGAGCAGTTCTTC. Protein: CASSPTGQGARGEQFF.

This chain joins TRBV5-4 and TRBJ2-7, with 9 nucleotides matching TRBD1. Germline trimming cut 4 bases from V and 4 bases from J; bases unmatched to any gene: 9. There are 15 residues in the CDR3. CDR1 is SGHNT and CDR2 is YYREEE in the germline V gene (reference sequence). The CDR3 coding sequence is TGTGCCAGCAGCACCGGGACAGGGAATATTTACGAGCAGTACTTC. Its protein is CASSTGTGNIYEQYF.

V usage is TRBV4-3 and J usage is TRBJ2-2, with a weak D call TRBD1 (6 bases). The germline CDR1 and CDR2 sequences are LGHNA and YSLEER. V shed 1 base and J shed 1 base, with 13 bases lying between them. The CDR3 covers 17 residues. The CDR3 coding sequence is TGCGCCAGCAGCCAAGCCCTTACACAGGGGAACACCGGGGAGCTGTTTTTT. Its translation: CASSQALTQGNTGELFF.

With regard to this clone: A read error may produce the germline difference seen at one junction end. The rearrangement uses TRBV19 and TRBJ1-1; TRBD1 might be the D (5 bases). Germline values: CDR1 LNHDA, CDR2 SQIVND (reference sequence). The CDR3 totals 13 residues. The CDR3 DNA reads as TGTGCCAGTAGGGGGGGATTGAACGCTGAAGCTTTCTTT. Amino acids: CASRGGLNAEAFF.

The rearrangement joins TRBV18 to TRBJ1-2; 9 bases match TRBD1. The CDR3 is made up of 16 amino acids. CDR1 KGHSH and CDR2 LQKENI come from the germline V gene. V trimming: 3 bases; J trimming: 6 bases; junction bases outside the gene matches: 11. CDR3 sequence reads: CASSPSGTGTGNGYTF. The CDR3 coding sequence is TGTGCCAGCTCACCTTCCGGGACAGGGACTGGAAATGGCTACACCTTC.

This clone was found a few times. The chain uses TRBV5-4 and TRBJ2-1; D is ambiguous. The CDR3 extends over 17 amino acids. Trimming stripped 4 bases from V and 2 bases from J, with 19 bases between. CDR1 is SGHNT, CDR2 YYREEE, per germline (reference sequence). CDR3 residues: CASSQDLESLTYNEQFF. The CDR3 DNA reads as TGTGCCAGCAGCCAAGATTTAGAGAGCCTCACCTACAATGAGCAGTTCTTC.

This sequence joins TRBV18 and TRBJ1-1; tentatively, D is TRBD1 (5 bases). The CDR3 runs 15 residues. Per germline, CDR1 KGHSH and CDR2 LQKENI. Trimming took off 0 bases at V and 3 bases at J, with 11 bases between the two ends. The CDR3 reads CASSPPTTAHTEAFF. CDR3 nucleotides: TGTGCCAGCTCACCACCTACGACAGCTCACACTGAAGCTTTCTTT.

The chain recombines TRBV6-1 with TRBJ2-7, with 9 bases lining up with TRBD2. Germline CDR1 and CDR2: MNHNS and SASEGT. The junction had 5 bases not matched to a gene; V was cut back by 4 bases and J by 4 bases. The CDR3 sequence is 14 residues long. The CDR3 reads CASSAREGPYEQYF. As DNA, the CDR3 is TGTGCCAGCAGTGCGCGGGAGGGCCCATACGAGCAGTACTTC.

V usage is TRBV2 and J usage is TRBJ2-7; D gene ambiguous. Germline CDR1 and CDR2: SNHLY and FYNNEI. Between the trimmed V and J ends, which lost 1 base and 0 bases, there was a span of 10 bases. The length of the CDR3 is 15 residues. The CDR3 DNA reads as TGTGCCAGCAGTGAAGGCAGACTGAGCTCCTACGAGCAGTACTTC. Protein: CASSEGRLSSYEQYF.

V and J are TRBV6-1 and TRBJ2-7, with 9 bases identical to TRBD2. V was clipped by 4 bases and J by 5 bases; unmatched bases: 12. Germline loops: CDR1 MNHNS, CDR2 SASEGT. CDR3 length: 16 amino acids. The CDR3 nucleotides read TGTGCCAGCAGTGCAGGCGGGGGGGACATTTGGAACGAGCAGTACTTC. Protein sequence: CASSAGGGDIWNEQYF.

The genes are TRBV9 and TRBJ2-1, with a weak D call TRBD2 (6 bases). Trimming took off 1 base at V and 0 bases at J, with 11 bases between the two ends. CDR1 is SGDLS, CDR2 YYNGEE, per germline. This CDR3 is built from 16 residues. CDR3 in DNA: TGTGCCAGCAGCGTAAGGGCGGGGAGCTCCTACAATGAGCAGTTCTTC. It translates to CASSVRAGSSYNEQFF.

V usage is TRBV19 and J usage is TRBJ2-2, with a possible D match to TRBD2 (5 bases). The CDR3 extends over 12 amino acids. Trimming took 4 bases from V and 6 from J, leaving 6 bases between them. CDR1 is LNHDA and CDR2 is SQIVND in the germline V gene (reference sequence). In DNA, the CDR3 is TGTGCCAGTAGTACCGGGGCCGGGGAGCTGTTTTTT. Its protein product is CASSTGAGELFF.

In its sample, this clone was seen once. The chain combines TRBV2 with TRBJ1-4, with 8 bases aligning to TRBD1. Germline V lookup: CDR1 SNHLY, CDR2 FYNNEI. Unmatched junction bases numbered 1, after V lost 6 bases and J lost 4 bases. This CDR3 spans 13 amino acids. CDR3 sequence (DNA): TGTGCCAGCAGGGGACAGGTTAATGAAAAACTGTTTTTT. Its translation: CASRGQVNEKLFF.

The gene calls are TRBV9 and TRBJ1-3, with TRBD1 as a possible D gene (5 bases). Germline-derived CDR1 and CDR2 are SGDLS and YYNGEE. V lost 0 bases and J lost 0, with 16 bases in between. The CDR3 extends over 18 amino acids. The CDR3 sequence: CASSVVETRGLSGNTIYF. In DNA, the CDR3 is TGTGCCAGCAGCGTAGTTGAGACAAGGGGCCTCTCTGGAAACACCATATATTTT.

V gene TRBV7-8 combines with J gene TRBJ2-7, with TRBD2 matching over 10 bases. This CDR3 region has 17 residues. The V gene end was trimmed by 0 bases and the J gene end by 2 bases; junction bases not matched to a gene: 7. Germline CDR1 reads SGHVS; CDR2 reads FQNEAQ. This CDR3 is CASSLALTSGVTYEQYF. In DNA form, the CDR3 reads TGTGCCAGCAGCTTAGCACTTACTAGCGGGGTTACCTACGAGCAGTACTTC.